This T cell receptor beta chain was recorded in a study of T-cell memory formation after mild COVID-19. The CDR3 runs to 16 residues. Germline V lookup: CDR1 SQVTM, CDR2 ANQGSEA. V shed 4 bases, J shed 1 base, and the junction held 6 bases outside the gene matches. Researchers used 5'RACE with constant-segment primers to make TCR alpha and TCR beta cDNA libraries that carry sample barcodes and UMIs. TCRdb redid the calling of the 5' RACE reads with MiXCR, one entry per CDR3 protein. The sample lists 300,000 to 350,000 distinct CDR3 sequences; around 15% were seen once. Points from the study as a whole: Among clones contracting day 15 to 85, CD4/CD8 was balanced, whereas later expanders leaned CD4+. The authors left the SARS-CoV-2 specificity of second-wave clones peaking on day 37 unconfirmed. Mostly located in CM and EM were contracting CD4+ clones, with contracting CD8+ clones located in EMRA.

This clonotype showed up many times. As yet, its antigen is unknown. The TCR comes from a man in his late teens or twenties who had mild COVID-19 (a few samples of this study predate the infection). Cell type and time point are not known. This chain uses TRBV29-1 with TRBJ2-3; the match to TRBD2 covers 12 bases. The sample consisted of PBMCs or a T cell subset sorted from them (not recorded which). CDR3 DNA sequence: TGCAGCGTTGGCGAGTGGACTAGCGGGGGCACAGATACGCAGTATTTT. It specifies CSVGEWTSGGTDTQYF.